This is a list of T cell receptor beta chains from one sample in a study of blood T cells in healthy people across ages. In TCRdb, the 5' RACE reads were re-called with MiXCR into one record per CDR3 protein. This table holds almost 800,000 distinct CDR3 sequences, about 62% found once. The sample comprised blood. Receptors were obtained from a man aged 30 to 45 in good health. Both conserved end residues are part of each CDR3. D genes are given only for firm matches. Not every row has a clone size; where given, it reads once, few, many or a size class.

CASSLWGSISGANVLTF	TGTGCCAGCAGTTTATGGGGGTCCATCTCTGGGGCCAACGTCCTGACTTTC	TRBV27	TRBJ2-6	NA	NA
CASSYHRTYEQYF	TGTGCCAGCAGTTACCACCGAACCTACGAGCAGTACTTC	TRBV6-5	TRBJ2-7	NA	NA
CASSLEVGLDANEQFF	TGTGCCAGCAGCTTAGAGGTGGGGCTAGACGCGAATGAGCAGTTCTTC	TRBV7-7	TRBJ2-1	NA	once
CASSLGTSGRVETQYF	TGTGCCAGCAGCCTCGGGACTAGCGGGAGAGTAGAGACCCAGTACTTC	TRBV6-6	TRBJ2-5	TRBD2	many
CASSLLRAADTQYF	TGTGCCAGCAGCTTACTGCGGGCCGCAGATACGCAGTATTTT	TRBV11-2	TRBJ2-3	NA	NA
CAISESTGNQPQHF	TGTGCCATCAGTGAGTCGACGGGGAATCAGCCCCAGCATTTT	TRBV10-3	TRBJ1-5	NA	few
CASSSGLIRDTQYF	TGTGCCAGCAGCAGCGGGCTAATTCGAGATACGCAGTATTTT	TRBV6-5	TRBJ2-3	NA	NA
CASSGRTGRGTYNEQFF	TGTGCCAGCAGCGGAAGAACAGGGCGTGGGACCTACAATGAGCAGTTCTTC	TRBV6-1	TRBJ2-1	NA	few
CASSLVPRDEAFF	TGCGCCAGCAGCTTGGTACCGAGGGATGAAGCTTTCTTT	TRBV5-1	TRBJ1-1	NA	NA
CASSLLTGGTTGELFF	TGCGCCAGCAGCTTGCTGACGGGGGGCACGACCGGGGAGCTGTTTTTT	TRBV5-1	TRBJ2-2	NA	few
CSAMTGWSEETQYF	TGCAGCGCCATGACAGGGTGGTCGGAAGAGACCCAGTACTTC	TRBV29-1	TRBJ2-5	TRBD1	few
CASSLDWMKRETGADTQYF	TGTGCCAGCAGCTTAGATTGGATGAAAAGGGAAACAGGGGCCGATACGCAGTATTTT	TRBV11-1	TRBJ2-3	TRBD1	NA
CASSGGTSYQETQYF	TGCGCCAGCAGCGGAGGGACATCGTACCAAGAGACCCAGTACTTC	TRBV4-3	TRBJ2-5	NA	few
CASSLGPGTSEETQYF	TGTGCCAGCAGCTTAGGGCCCGGGACTAGCGAAGAGACCCAGTACTTC	TRBV7-8	TRBJ2-5	TRBD2	NA
CSARVLRGTGGNEQFF	TGCAGTGCTAGAGTTCTGAGGGGGACAGGGGGCAATGAGCAGTTCTTC	TRBV20-1	TRBJ2-1	TRBD1	few
CASSGETEAFF	TGTGCCAGCTCCGGGGAAACTGAAGCTTTCTTT	TRBV6-6	TRBJ1-1	NA	NA
CASSELIPSNWESTEAFF	TGTGCCAGCAGTGAATTAATCCCCTCCAATTGGGAAAGCACTGAAGCTTTCTTT	TRBV25-1	TRBJ1-1	NA	NA